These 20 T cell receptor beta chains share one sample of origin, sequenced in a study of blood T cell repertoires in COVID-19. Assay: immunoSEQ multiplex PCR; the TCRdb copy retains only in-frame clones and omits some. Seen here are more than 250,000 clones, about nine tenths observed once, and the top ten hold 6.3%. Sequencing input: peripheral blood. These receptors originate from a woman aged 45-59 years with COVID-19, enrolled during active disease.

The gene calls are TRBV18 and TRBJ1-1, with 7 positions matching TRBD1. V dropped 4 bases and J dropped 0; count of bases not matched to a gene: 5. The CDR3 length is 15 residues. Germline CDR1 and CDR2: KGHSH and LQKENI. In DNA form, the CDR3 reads TGTGCCAGCTCACGCGCGGGACAGATGAACACTGAAGCTTTCTTT. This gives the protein CASSRAGQMNTEAFF. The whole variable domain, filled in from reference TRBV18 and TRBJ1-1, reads NAGVMQNPRHLVRRRGQEARLRCSPMKGHSHVYWYRQLPEEGLKFMVYLQKENIIDESGMPKERFSAEFPKEGPSILRIQQVVRGDSAAYFCASSRAGQMNTEAFFGQGTRLTVV.

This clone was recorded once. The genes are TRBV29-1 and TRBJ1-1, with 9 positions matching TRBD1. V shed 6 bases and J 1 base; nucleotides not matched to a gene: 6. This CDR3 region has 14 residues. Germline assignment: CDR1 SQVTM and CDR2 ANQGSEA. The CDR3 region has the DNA TGCAGCGTCACCAGGGACAGGGCGAACACTGAAGCTTTCTTT. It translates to CSVTRDRANTEAFF.

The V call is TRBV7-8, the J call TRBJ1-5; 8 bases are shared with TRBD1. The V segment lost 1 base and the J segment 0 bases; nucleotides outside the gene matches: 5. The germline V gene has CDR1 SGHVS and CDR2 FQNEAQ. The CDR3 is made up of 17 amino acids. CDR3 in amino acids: CASSLEGQVYSNQPQHF. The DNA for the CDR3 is TGTGCCAGCAGCTTAGAGGGACAGGTTTATAGCAATCAGCCCCAGCATTTT.

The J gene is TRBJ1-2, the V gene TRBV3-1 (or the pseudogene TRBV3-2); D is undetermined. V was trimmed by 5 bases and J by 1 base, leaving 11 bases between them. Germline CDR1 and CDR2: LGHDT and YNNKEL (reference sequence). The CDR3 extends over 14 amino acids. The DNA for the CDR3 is TGTGCCAGCAGCGACACACGACGTAACTATGGCTACACCTTC. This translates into CASSDTRRNYGYTF.

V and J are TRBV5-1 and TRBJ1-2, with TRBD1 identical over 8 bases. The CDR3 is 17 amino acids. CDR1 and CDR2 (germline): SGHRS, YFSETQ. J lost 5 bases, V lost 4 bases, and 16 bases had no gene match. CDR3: CASSPPGQATRWYGYTF. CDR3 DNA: TGCGCCAGCAGCCCGCCGGGACAGGCGACTAGGTGGTATGGCTACACCTTC.

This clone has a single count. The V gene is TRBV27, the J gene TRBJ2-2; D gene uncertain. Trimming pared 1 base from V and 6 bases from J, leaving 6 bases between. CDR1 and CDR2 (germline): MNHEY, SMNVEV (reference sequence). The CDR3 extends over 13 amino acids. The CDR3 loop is CASSLLISGELFF. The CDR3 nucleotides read TGTGCCAGCAGTTTATTAATTTCCGGGGAGCTGTTTTTT.

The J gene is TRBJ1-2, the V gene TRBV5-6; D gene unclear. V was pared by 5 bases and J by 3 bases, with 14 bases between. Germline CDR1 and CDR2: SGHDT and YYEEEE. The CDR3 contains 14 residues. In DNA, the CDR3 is TGTGCCAGCAGTCCGACCTGGAGTGACTATGGCTACACCTTC. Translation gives CASSPTWSDYGYTF.

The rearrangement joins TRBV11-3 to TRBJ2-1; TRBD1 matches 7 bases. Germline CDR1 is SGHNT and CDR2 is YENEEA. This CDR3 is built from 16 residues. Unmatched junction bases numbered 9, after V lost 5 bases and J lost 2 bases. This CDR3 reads CASSPRQGLPYNEQFF. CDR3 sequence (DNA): TGTGCCAGCAGCCCACGACAGGGCCTACCCTACAATGAGCAGTTCTTC. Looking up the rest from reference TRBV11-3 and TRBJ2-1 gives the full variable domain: EAGVVQSPRYKIIEKKQPVAFWCNPISGHNTLYWYLQNLGQGPELLIRYENEEAVDDSQLPKDRFSAERLKGVDSTLKIQPAELGDSAVYLCASSPRQGLPYNEQFFGPGTRLTVL.

This CDR3 is CATSVGDPLDTQYF. CDR3 sequence (DNA): TGTGCCACCAGTGTAGGAGACCCCCTAGATACGCAGTATTTT. The V and J genes are TRBV24-1 and TRBJ2-3, with no clear D. The germline V gene encodes CDR1 KGHDR and CDR2 SFDVKD. The ends were cut back, 5 bases at V and 5 bases at J, with 13 bases in the middle. The CDR3 contains 14 residues.

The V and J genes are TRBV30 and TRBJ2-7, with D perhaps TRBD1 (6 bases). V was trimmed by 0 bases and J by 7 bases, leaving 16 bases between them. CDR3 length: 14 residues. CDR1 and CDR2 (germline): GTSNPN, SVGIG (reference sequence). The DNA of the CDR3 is TGTGCCTGGAGTGTAAGGGGGACCAAGGGTGAGCAGTACTTC. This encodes CAWSVRGTKGEQYF.

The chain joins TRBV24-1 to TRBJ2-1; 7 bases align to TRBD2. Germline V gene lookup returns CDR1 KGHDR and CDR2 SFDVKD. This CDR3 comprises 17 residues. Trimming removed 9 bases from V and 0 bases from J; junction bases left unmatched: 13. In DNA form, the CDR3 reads TGTGCCACCGATATGACTCTAGCGGATAGCTCCTACAATGAGCAGTTCTTC. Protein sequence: CATDMTLADSSYNEQFF.

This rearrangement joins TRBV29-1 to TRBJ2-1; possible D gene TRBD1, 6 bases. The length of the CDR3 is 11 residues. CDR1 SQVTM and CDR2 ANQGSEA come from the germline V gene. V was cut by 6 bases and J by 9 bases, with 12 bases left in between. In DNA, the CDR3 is TGCAGCGTCGTAAGGGGGAGTGAGCAGTTCTTC. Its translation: CSVVRGSEQFF.

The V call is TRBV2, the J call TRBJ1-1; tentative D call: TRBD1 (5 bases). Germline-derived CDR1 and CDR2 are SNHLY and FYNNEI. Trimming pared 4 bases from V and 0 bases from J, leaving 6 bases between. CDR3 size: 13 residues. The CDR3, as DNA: TGTGCCAGCAGTGGACAGATGAACACTGAAGCTTTCTTT. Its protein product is CASSGQMNTEAFF.

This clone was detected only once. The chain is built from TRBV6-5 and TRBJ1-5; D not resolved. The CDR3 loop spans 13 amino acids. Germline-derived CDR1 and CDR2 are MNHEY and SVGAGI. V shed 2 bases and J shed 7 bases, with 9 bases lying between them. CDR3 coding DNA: TGTGCCAGCAGTTACCTACACGGGCAGCCCCAGCATTTT. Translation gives CASSYLHGQPQHF.

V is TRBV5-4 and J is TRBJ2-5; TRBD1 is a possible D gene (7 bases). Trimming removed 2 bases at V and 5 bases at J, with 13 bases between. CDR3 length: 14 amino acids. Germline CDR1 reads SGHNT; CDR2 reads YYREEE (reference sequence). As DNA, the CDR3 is TGTGCCAGCAGCTTCTTGGCAGGGGGGGAGACCCAGTACTTC. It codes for CASSFLAGGETQYF.

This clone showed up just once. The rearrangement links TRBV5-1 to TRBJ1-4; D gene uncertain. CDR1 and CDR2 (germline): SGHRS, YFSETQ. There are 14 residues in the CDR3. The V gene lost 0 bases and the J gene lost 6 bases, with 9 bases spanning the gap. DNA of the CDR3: TGCGCCAGCAGCTTGGCGGGAAGGGATGAAAAACTGTTTTTT. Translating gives CASSLAGRDEKLFF. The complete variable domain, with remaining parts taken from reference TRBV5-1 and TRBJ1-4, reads KAGVTQTPRYLIKTRGQQVTLSCSPISGHRSVSWYQQTPGQGLQFLFEYFSETQRNKGNFPGRFSGRQFSNSRSEMNVSTLELGDSALYLCASSLAGRDEKLFFGSGTQLSVL.

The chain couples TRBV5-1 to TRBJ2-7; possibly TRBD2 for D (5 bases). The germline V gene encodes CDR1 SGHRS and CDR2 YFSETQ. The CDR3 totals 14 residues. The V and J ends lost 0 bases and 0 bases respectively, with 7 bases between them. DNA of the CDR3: TGCGCCAGCAGCTTGGAGCGGTACTCCTACGAGCAGTACTTC. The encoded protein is CASSLERYSYEQYF.

The CDR3 spells CASSRQVYGELFF. The CDR3 region has the DNA TGTGCCAGCAGTCGTCAGGTGTACGGGGAGCTGTTTTTT. The gene calls are TRBV12-3 or TRBV12-4 and TRBJ2-2; D is unclear. The CDR3 has 13 amino acids. The V end lost 5 bases, the J end lost 7 bases, and 11 bases lay between the germline ends.

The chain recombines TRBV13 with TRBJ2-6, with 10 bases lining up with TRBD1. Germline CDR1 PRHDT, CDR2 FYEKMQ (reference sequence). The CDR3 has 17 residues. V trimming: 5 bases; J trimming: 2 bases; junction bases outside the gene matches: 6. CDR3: CASSGPGQGTGANVLTF. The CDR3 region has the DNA TGTGCCAGCAGCGGACCGGGACAGGGGACTGGGGCCAACGTCCTGACTTTC.

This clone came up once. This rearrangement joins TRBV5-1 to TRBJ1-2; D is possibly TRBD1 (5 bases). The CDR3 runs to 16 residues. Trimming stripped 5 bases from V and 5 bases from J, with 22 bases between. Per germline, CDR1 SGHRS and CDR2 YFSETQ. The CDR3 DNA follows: TGCGCCAGCAGGTATCTCTTCGCGGGGGTGGAGTATGGCTACACCTTC. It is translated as CASRYLFAGVEYGYTF.